This is a list of T cell receptor beta chains from one sample in a study of blood T cell repertoires in COVID-19. Generated by immunoSEQ multiplex PCR, the TCRdb table keeps only in-frame clones and is missing some. The sample includes approximately 190,000 clones, approximately 80% seen only once; the top ten take 20%. The sequencing sample was made of peripheral blood. Receptors were obtained from a human donor in a cohort sampled during active COVID-19. CDR3s include the opening cysteine and the closing phenylalanine or tryptophan. Each record gives: J gene, clone size, D gene, V gene, CDR3 DNA, CDR3 protein. A D gene is named only where the DNA matches it firmly. Some rows mark clone size as missing; the rest say once, few, many or name a class of expanded clone.

J gene: TRBJ2-1; clone size: .; D gene: TRBD1; V gene: TRBV5-1; CDR3 DNA: TGCGCCAGCAGCTTTGGGACAGGGGGCCGAAATGAGCAGTTCTTC; CDR3 protein: CASSFGTGGRNEQFF
J gene: TRBJ2-7; clone size: .; D gene: TRBD1; V gene: TRBV5-1; CDR3 DNA: TGCGCCAGCAGCACCACAGGGGGGTCCCTTTACGAGCAGTACTTC; CDR3 protein: CASSTTGGSLYEQYF
J gene: TRBJ2-1; clone size: .; D gene: TRBD2; V gene: TRBV5-1; CDR3 DNA: TGCGCCAGCAGCTTGGATGGCGGGGGCTCCTACAATGAGCAGTTCTTC; CDR3 protein: CASSLDGGGSYNEQFF
J gene: TRBJ1-3; clone size: .; D gene: TRBD1; V gene: TRBV7-2; CDR3 DNA: TGTGCCAGCAGCTTAAGCGGGACAGGGTCTCCGGGAAACACCATATATTTT; CDR3 protein: CASSLSGTGSPGNTIYF
J gene: TRBJ2-1; clone size: .; D gene: .; V gene: TRBV10-3; CDR3 DNA: TGTGCCATCAGTGTTGTCGAACAGAATGAGCAGTTCTTC; CDR3 protein: CAISVVEQNEQFF
J gene: TRBJ1-5; clone size: .; D gene: .; V gene: TRBV15; CDR3 DNA: TGTGCCACCAATGAACAGCCGGAAGGCCCCCAGCATTTT; CDR3 protein: CATNEQPEGPQHF
J gene: TRBJ1-6; clone size: .; D gene: TRBD1; V gene: TRBV7-8; CDR3 DNA: TGTGCCAGCAGCTTATCAGGGGGCAAGGATTCACCCCTCCACTTT; CDR3 protein: CASSLSGGKDSPLHF
J gene: TRBJ2-3; clone size: .; D gene: TRBD2; V gene: TRBV24-1; CDR3 DNA: TGTGCCACCAGTGAGCCGGGACTAGAGACTAGCACAGATACGCAGTATTTT; CDR3 protein: CATSEPGLETSTDTQYF
J gene: TRBJ2-6; clone size: .; D gene: .; V gene: TRBV9; CDR3 DNA: TGTGCCAGCAGCGTAAATCCAACAGGGAGCGCGGCTGGGGCCAACGTCCTGACTTTC; CDR3 protein: CASSVNPTGSAAGANVLTF
J gene: TRBJ2-7; clone size: .; D gene: TRBD1; V gene: TRBV18; CDR3 DNA: TGTGCCAGCTCACCCGGACAGGTAATTTCCTACGAGCAGTACTTC; CDR3 protein: CASSPGQVISYEQYF
J gene: TRBJ2-6; clone size: .; D gene: .; V gene: TRBV19; CDR3 DNA: TGTGCCAGTATTCTCGCCAGCCCAGGGTCGACTGGGGCCAACGTCCTGACTTTC; CDR3 protein: CASILASPGSTGANVLTF
J gene: TRBJ1-1; clone size: .; D gene: .; V gene: TRBV19; CDR3 DNA: TGTGCCAGTAGTATCTTAAGGGGCACTGAAGCTTTCTTT; CDR3 protein: CASSILRGTEAFF
J gene: TRBJ1-5; clone size: .; D gene: .; V gene: TRBV19; CDR3 DNA: TGTGCCAGTAGTATAGGCAGTCATAGCAATCAGCCCCAGCATTTT; CDR3 protein: CASSIGSHSNQPQHF
J gene: TRBJ1-5; clone size: once; D gene: .; V gene: TRBV27; CDR3 DNA: TGTGCCAGCAGTTTAACTTCTACTTATCGGGGGGAGCAGCCCCAGCATTTT; CDR3 protein: CASSLTSTYRGEQPQHF
J gene: TRBJ2-5; clone size: .; D gene: TRBD2; V gene: TRBV7-7; CDR3 DNA: TGTGCTAGCAGCCGACGGAGTGGACTAGCGGGGGAAGAGACCCAGTACTTC; CDR3 protein: CASSRRSGLAGEETQYF
J gene: TRBJ1-2; clone size: few; D gene: TRBD1; V gene: TRBV20-1; CDR3 DNA: TGCAGTGCTTCCCGGACAGGGGGCTACACCTTC; CDR3 protein: CSASRTGGYTF
J gene: TRBJ1-3; clone size: once; D gene: .; V gene: TRBV30; CDR3 DNA: TGTGCCTGGGAGCGGGCCGTAGGTGGAAACACCATATATTTT; CDR3 protein: CAWERAVGGNTIYF
J gene: TRBJ2-1; clone size: .; D gene: .; V gene: TRBV18; CDR3 DNA: TGTGCCAGCTCACGGGGAGGAGGGGTCAATGAGCAGTTCTTC; CDR3 protein: CASSRGGGVNEQFF
J gene: TRBJ1-5; clone size: .; D gene: .; V gene: TRBV2; CDR3 DNA: TGTGCCAGCAGTGAAGCAACTTATAGCAATCAGCCCCAGCATTTT; CDR3 protein: CASSEATYSNQPQHF
J gene: TRBJ1-3; clone size: .; D gene: .; V gene: TRBV2; CDR3 DNA: TGTGCCAGCAGGAAGGGAGGAGGCGGAAACACCATATATTTT; CDR3 protein: CASRKGGGGNTIYF
J gene: TRBJ2-2; clone size: .; D gene: .; V gene: TRBV3-1/TRBV3-2; CDR3 DNA: TGTGCCAGCAGCCAGCACGGGGGACGAAACACCGGGGAGCTGTTTTTT; CDR3 protein: CASSQHGGRNTGELFF
J gene: TRBJ1-5; clone size: .; D gene: .; V gene: TRBV7-2; CDR3 DNA: TGTGCCAGCAGCCAATCCGGGACAAACAATCAGCCCCAGCATTTT; CDR3 protein: CASSQSGTNNQPQHF
J gene: TRBJ1-2; clone size: .; D gene: .; V gene: TRBV10-3; CDR3 DNA: TGTGCCGGGATGACAGACAACTATGGCTACACCTTC; CDR3 protein: CAGMTDNYGYTF
J gene: TRBJ2-2; clone size: .; D gene: .; V gene: TRBV19; CDR3 DNA: TGTGCCAGTAGGGAGCGGCCCTACACCGGGGAGCTGTTTTTT; CDR3 protein: CASRERPYTGELFF
J gene: TRBJ1-2; clone size: few; D gene: TRBD1; V gene: TRBV2; CDR3 DNA: TGTGCCAGCAGTCCCATCGAGGGGGCGAAGGGCTACACCTTC; CDR3 protein: CASSPIEGAKGYTF
J gene: TRBJ2-1; clone size: once; D gene: .; V gene: TRBV6-5; CDR3 DNA: TGTGCCAGCAGAGGACTGACGAGCTCCTACAATGAGCAGTTCTTC; CDR3 protein: CASRGLTSSYNEQFF
J gene: TRBJ1-2; clone size: .; D gene: .; V gene: TRBV27; CDR3 DNA: TGTGCCAGCCGTCGGCAGGACAATTATGGCTACACCTTC; CDR3 protein: CASRRQDNYGYTF
J gene: TRBJ2-3; clone size: once; D gene: TRBD1; V gene: TRBV30; CDR3 DNA: TGTGCCTGGAGCCGTGGACAGGGGCCGGCAGATACGCAGTATTTT; CDR3 protein: CAWSRGQGPADTQYF
J gene: TRBJ2-1; clone size: .; D gene: TRBD2; V gene: TRBV5-1; CDR3 DNA: TGCGCCAGCAGCTCGGGACTAGCGGGAACGTATGAGCAGTTCTTC; CDR3 protein: CASSSGLAGTYEQFF
J gene: TRBJ1-2; clone size: .; D gene: TRBD1; V gene: TRBV7-3; CDR3 DNA: TGTGCCAGCAGCTTACGACCCCTGACAGGGGGCGCGGGAGGCTACACCTTC; CDR3 protein: CASSLRPLTGGAGGYTF
J gene: TRBJ2-5; clone size: .; D gene: TRBD2; V gene: TRBV5-1; CDR3 DNA: TGCGCCAGCAGCCCTGGGACTAACCAAGAGACCCAGTACTTC; CDR3 protein: CASSPGTNQETQYF
J gene: TRBJ1-2; clone size: .; D gene: .; V gene: TRBV3-1/TRBV3-2; CDR3 DNA: TGTGCCAGCAGACACAATTGGCAGGGAGGCTTGGATGGCTACACCTTC; CDR3 protein: CASRHNWQGGLDGYTF
J gene: TRBJ2-7; clone size: .; D gene: TRBD1; V gene: TRBV6-5; CDR3 DNA: TGTGCCAGCAGTCTGGGGGAGACAGGGTTCGAGCAGTACTTC; CDR3 protein: CASSLGETGFEQYF